This T cell receptor (beta chain) was sequenced for a study of blood T cell repertoires in COVID-19. In the study overall: There were acute and convalescent COVID-19 samples, and they came from the United States, Italy and Spain.

Libraries were prepared by immunoSEQ multiplex PCR; TCRdb keeps only in-frame clonotypes and omits some of them. The table records a few hundred thousand clones, around 79% of them present only once. Sequenced: peripheral blood. This receptor was obtained from a woman aged 80 or over with acute or convalescent COVID-19.

As DNA, the CDR3 is TGTGCCAGCAGTTCTAGTGGTTACGAGCAGTACTTC. Its protein is CASSSSGYEQYF. The V and J genes are TRBV2 and TRBJ2-7; D gene unclear. V lost 5 bases and J 4 bases, leaving 9 bases between the germline ends. Germline-derived CDR1 and CDR2 are SNHLY and FYNNEI. The CDR3 covers 12 residues.